The 20 T cell receptor beta chains below were found in one sample sequenced in a study of T cell repertoires in cytomegalovirus infection. TCRdb re-called the reads with MiXCR, one entry per CDR3 protein. Among about 140,000 distinct CDR3 sequences listed, about 6.1% were seen once. Sequencing was done on a sample of PBMCs. These receptors were taken from a human donor in good health (CMV status not recorded). Some clones in this sample may be carry-over from other donors' samples.

This clonotype has ten or more counts. V usage is TRBV28 and J usage is TRBJ1-6; unclear D gene. V lost 8 bases and J 10 bases, leaving 18 bases between the germline ends. The CDR3 totals 14 residues. From germline, CDR1 is MDHEN and CDR2 SYDVKM. The CDR3 here is CASWPGSWPSPLHF. CDR3 DNA: TGTGCCAGCTGGCCCGGATCCTGGCCCTCACCCCTCCACTTT.

Many counts were recorded for this clonotype. The chain combines TRBV7-2 with TRBJ2-7; 9 bases fit TRBD1. Germline loops: CDR1 SGHTA, CDR2 FQGNSA. The CDR3 consists of 18 residues. The V and J ends lost 5 bases and 2 bases, in that order; junction bases with no gene match: 16. In nucleotides, the CDR3 is TGTGCCAGCAGCCCAAGGGGACAGGGAGCCGCAATACCCTACGAGCAGTACTTC. Translation gives CASSPRGQGAAIPYEQYF.

This clonotype has at least ten counts. The chain uses TRBV20-1 and TRBJ2-7, with a weak D call TRBD1 (6 bases). Germline-derived CDR1 and CDR2 are DFQATT and SNEGSKA (reference sequence). CDR3 length: 16 residues. With 0 bases removed from V and 2 bases from J, the gap between germline ends came to 17 bases. CDR3 in amino acids: CSARDANRVRPYEQYF. In nucleotides, the CDR3 is TGCAGTGCTAGAGACGCCAACAGGGTACGGCCCTACGAGCAGTACTTC.

This clonotype was observed a handful of times. The chain employs TRBV28 and TRBJ1-1, with D uncertain. CDR3 length: 12 residues. Germline CDR1 and CDR2: MDHEN and SYDVKM. Trimming took off 5 bases at V and 10 bases at J, with 14 bases between the two ends. The CDR3 spells CASSDILDGAFF. CDR3 DNA: TGTGCCAGCAGTGACATTTTAGACGGAGCTTTCTTT.

This clonotype was recorded many times. Here the CDR3 reads CASSPVGRADEQFF. In DNA, the CDR3 is TGTGCCAGCAGCCCCGTGGGCAGGGCGGATGAGCAGTTCTTC. The V call is TRBV7-2, the J call TRBJ2-1, with D maybe TRBD1 (5 bases). CDR1 SGHTA and CDR2 FQGNSA come from the germline V gene. Trimming removed 5 bases at V and 8 bases at J, with 16 bases between. The CDR3 totals 14 residues.

The sample holds a few counts of this clonotype. CDR3 DNA sequence: TGTGCCAGCCATAACGCGAATTCACCCCTCCACTTT. Translating it yields CASHNANSPLHF. V gene TRBV25-1 combines with J gene TRBJ1-6; D unresolved. The CDR3 runs 12 residues. V was shortened by 8 bases and J by 7 bases, with 9 bases between the two germline ends. CDR1 is MGHDK and CDR2 is SYGVNS in the germline V gene.

This clonotype showed up just a few times. This rearrangement joins TRBV28 to TRBJ2-5; no clear D. Germline CDR1 and CDR2: MDHEN and SYDVKM. This CDR3 is 12 amino acids long. Deletions cut 3 bases from V and 7 bases from J, with 9 bases between. The CDR3 loop is CASSFNPGTQYF. CDR3 DNA: TGTGCCAGCAGTTTTAATCCGGGGACCCAGTACTTC.

This chain links TRBV5-4 with TRBJ2-6, with D tentatively TRBD2 (5 bases). This CDR3 has 17 residues. Germline CDR1 and CDR2: SGHNT and YYREEE (reference sequence). Trimming took 2 bases from V and 1 from J, leaving 13 bases between them. The DNA of the CDR3 is TGTGCCAGCAGCTTCGCGGGTAGGAGATCTGGGGCCAACGTCCTGACTTTC. Translated: CASSFAGRRSGANVLTF.

The chain joins TRBV28 to TRBJ1-4; D is perhaps TRBD1 (6 bases). The CDR3 contains 15 residues. From germline, CDR1 is MDHEN and CDR2 SYDVKM. Trimming pared 6 bases from V and 5 bases from J, leaving 16 bases between. CDR3 in amino acids: CASRSSGASNEKLFF. The CDR3 DNA reads as TGTGCCAGCAGATCGTCGGGGGCCTCAAATGAAAAACTGTTTTTT. Supplemented by reference TRBV28 and TRBJ1-4, the full variable domain reads DVKVTQSSRYLVKRTGEKVFLECVQDMDHENMFWYRQDPGLGLRLIYFSYDVKMKEKGDIPEGYSVSREKKERFSLILESASTNQTSMYLCASRSSGASNEKLFFGSGTQLSVL.

This clonotype was detected many times. The chain recombines TRBV7-3 with TRBJ2-2; 8 nucleotides align to TRBD1. The CDR3 length is 16 residues. The trim removed 5 bases at V and 4 bases at J, leaving 9 bases unmatched. Germline CDR1 and CDR2: SGHTA and FQGTGA. The CDR3 DNA is TGTGCCAGCAGCCATCGACAGGGGAGCCTCACCGGGGAGCTGTTTTTT. Translation gives CASSHRQGSLTGELFF.

Turning to this clonotype: A much larger clone lies one base from this, so it may be a read error. This rearrangement joins TRBV15 to TRBJ1-3; the D gene is possibly TRBD1 (5 bases). Trimming left V 1 base short and J 5 bases short, with 12 bases between. The CDR3 has 15 amino acids. CDR1 and CDR2 (germline): LNHNV, YYDKDF (reference sequence). The CDR3 protein is CATSRAVQARNTIYF. CDR3 bases: TGTGCCACCAGCAGAGCGGTACAGGCTAGAAACACCATATATTTT.

This clonotype came up a few times. The chain combines TRBV2 with TRBJ2-3; 9 nucleotides align to TRBD2. This CDR3 has 16 amino acids. Trimming removed 2 bases from V and 2 bases from J; junction bases left unmatched: 5. CDR1 is SNHLY, CDR2 FYNNEI, per germline. CDR3 protein: CASSELAGGPTDTQYF. CDR3 nucleotide sequence: TGTGCCAGCAGTGAACTGGCGGGGGGGCCCACAGATACGCAGTATTTT.

At least ten counts were recorded for this clonotype. This sequence joins TRBV2 and TRBJ2-6; TRBD2 matches 8 bases. The CDR3 length is 17 residues. V shed 5 bases and J 0 bases; nucleotides not matched to a gene: 6. Looked up from germline, CDR1 is SNHLY and CDR2 is FYNNEI. In nucleotides, the CDR3 is TGTGCCAGCAGTAAACTAGCGGATTCCTCTGGGGCCAACGTCCTGACTTTC. Protein sequence: CASSKLADSSGANVLTF.

On this clonotype: A much larger clonotype is one base distant, so this may be a read error. This rearrangement joins TRBV28 to TRBJ1-2; a weak D match, TRBD1 (5 bases). The CDR3 length is 14 residues. Trimming took 5 bases from V and 4 from J, leaving 14 bases between them. Per germline, CDR1 MDHEN and CDR2 SYDVKM. The CDR3 here is CASSPPGQVYGYTF. The CDR3 bases are TGTGCCAGCAGTCCCCCGGGGCAGGTCTATGGCTACACCTTC.

In its sample, this clonotype was seen many times. The chain joins TRBV7-2 to TRBJ2-4, with 8 bases matching TRBD2. Germline V gene lookup returns CDR1 SGHTA and CDR2 FQGNSA. CDR3 size: 16 residues. The V and J ends lost 5 bases and 0 bases, in that order; junction bases with no gene match: 6. CDR3 nucleotides: TGTGCCAGCAGCGCTCGGGGGGGACTAGCCAAAAACATTCAGTACTTC. The encoded protein is CASSARGGLAKNIQYF. Using reference TRBV7-2 and TRBJ2-4 for the parts outside the CDR3, the full variable domain is GAGVSQSPSNKVTEKGKDVELRCDPISGHTALYWYRQSLGQGLEFLIYFQGNSAPDKSGLPSDRFSAERTGGSVSTLTIQRTQQEDSAVYLCASSARGGLAKNIQYFGAGTRLSVL.

This chain uses TRBV7-3 with TRBJ2-1; tentative D call: TRBD2 (5 bases). The V end was cut by 5 bases, the J end by 8 bases, with 13 bases between. This CDR3 has 13 residues. Germline CDR1 and CDR2: SGHTA and FQGTGA. CDR3: CASSPHGVDEQFF. DNA for the CDR3: TGTGCCAGCAGCCCCCACGGGGTAGATGAGCAGTTCTTC.

This clonotype occurred a few times. The chain is built from TRBV28 and TRBJ2-2; perhaps TRBD1 as D (6 bases). CDR3 size: 16 residues. The germline V gene encodes CDR1 MDHEN and CDR2 SYDVKM. V gave up 8 bases and J gave up 4 bases, with 20 bases separating them. CDR3 sequence reads: CASEKVWQGFTGELFF. CDR3 sequence (DNA): TGTGCCAGCGAAAAAGTTTGGCAGGGGTTCACCGGGGAGCTGTTTTTT.

V gene TRBV12-3 or TRBV12-4 combines with J gene TRBJ2-3, with D maybe TRBD2 (5 bases). CDR3 length: 13 residues. Trimming left V 7 bases short and J 4 bases short, with 12 bases between. The CDR3 loop reads CASKRVNPDTQYF. CDR3 coding DNA: TGTGCCAGCAAGAGGGTAAACCCAGATACGCAGTATTTT.

The chain couples TRBV29-1 to TRBJ2-7; 14 bases match TRBD2. The germline V gene encodes CDR1 SQVTM and CDR2 ANQGSEA. This CDR3 contains 17 residues. V was clipped by 7 bases and J by 0 bases; unmatched bases: 11. CDR3 amino acids: CSATGLAGDSHSYEQYF. The CDR3 nucleotides read TGCAGCGCCACGGGACTAGCGGGGGACTCACACTCCTACGAGCAGTACTTC.

This clonotype was found many times. Here the CDR3 reads CASRTQRGAPETQYF. The CDR3 region has the DNA TGTGCCAGCAGGACCCAGAGAGGGGCCCCGGAGACCCAGTACTTC. The rearrangement links TRBV7-2 to TRBJ2-5, with D possibly being TRBD1 or TRBD2 (5 bases each). With 6 bases removed from V and 5 bases from J, the gap between germline ends came to 19 bases. Germline assignment: CDR1 SGHTA and CDR2 FQGNSA. The CDR3 length is 15 residues. The full variable domain, with the rest looked up from reference TRBV7-2 and TRBJ2-5, is GAGVSQSPSNKVTEKGKDVELRCDPISGHTALYWYRQSLGQGLEFLIYFQGNSAPDKSGLPSDRFSAERTGGSVSTLTIQRTQQEDSAVYLCASRTQRGAPETQYFGPGTRLLVL.